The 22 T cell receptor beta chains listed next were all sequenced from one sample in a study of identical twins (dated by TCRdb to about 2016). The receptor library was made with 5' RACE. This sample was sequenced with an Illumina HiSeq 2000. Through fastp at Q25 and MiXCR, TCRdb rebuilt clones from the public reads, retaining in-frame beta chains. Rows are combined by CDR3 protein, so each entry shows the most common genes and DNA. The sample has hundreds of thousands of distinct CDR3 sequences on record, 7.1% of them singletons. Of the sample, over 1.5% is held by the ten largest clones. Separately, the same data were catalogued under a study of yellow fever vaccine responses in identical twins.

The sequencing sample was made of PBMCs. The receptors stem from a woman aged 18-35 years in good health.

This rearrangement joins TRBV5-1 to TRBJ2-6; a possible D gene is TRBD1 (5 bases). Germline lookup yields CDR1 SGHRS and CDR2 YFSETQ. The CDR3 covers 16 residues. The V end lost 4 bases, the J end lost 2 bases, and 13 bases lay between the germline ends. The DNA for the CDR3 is TGCGCCAGCAGCGTGGAAACAGGTCCTGGGGCCAACGTCCTGACTTTC. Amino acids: CASSVETGPGANVLTF.

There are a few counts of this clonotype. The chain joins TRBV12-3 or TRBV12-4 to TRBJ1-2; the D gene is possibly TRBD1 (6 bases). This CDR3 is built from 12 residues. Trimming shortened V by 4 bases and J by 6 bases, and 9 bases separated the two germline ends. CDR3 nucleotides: TGTGCCAGCAGTTCACACAGGGATGGCTACACCTTC. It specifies CASSSHRDGYTF.

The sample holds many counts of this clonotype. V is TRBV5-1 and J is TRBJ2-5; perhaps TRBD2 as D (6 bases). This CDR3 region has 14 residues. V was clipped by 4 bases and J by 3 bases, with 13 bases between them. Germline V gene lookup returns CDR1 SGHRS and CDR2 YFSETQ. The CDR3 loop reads CASSTGLTKETQYF. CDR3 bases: TGCGCCAGCAGCACGGGACTTACTAAAGAGACCCAGTACTTC.

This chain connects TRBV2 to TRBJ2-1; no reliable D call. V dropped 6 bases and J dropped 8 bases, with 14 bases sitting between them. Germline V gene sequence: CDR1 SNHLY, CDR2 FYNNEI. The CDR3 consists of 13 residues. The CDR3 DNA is TGTGCCAGCAGCCGCAGCCCCGGCGATGAGCAGTTCTTC. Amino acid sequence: CASSRSPGDEQFF.

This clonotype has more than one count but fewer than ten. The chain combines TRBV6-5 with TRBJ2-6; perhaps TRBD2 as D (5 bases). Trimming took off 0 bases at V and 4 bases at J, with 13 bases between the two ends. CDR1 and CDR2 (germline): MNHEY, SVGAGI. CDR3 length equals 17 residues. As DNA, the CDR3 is TGTGCCAGCAGTTACTCAACTAGAGCTTGGGGGGCCAACGTCCTGACTTTC. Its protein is CASSYSTRAWGANVLTF.

This chain's CDR3 is CASSYSILAGDNEQFF. In DNA form, the CDR3 reads TGTGCCAGCAGTTACTCCATCCTAGCGGGGGACAATGAGCAGTTCTTC. The genes are TRBV6-5 and TRBJ2-1; TRBD2 matches 10 bases. There are 16 residues in the CDR3. Trimming at V came to 0 bases and at J to 5 bases, leaving 4 bases not matched to a gene. The germline gives CDR1 MNHEY, CDR2 SVGAGI.

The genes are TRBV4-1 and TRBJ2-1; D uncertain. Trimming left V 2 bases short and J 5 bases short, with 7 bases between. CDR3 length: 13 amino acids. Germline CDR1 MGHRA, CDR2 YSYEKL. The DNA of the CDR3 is TGCGCCAGCAGCCAATTCGCAGACAATGAGCAGTTCTTC. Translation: CASSQFADNEQFF.

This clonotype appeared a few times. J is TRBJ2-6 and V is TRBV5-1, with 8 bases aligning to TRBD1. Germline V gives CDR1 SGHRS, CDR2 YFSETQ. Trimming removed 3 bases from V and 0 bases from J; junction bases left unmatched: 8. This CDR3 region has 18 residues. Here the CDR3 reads CASSSRTGPLSGANVLTF. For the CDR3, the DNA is TGCGCCAGCAGCTCTCGGACAGGGCCCCTCTCTGGGGCCAACGTCCTGACTTTC. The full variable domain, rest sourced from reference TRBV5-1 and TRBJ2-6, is KAGVTQTPRYLIKTRGQQVTLSCSPISGHRSVSWYQQTPGQGLQFLFEYFSETQRNKGNFPGRFSGRQFSNSRSEMNVSTLELGDSALYLCASSSRTGPLSGANVLTFGAGSRLTVL.

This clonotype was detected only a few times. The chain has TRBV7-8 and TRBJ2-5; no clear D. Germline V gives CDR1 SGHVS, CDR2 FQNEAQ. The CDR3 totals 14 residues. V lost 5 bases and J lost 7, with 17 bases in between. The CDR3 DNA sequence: TGTGCCAGCAGCATGAAAGCGCCGGCGGCGACCCAGTACTTC. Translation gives CASSMKAPAATQYF.

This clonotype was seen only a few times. CDR3: CSARRDGPLGEQFF. The CDR3 bases are TGCAGTGCTAGGCGGGACGGTCCCTTGGGTGAGCAGTTCTTC. This rearrangement joins TRBV20-1 to TRBJ2-1, with D possibly matching TRBD2 (6 bases). CDR3 length: 14 amino acids. Trimming left V 3 bases short and J 9 bases short, with 18 bases between. Germline V gives CDR1 DFQATT, CDR2 SNEGSKA (reference sequence).

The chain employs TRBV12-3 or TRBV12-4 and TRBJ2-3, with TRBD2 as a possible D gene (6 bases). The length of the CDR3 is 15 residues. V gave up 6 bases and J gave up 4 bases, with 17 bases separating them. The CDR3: CASSSGTQVPDTQYF. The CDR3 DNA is TGTGCCAGCAGCTCCGGGACTCAAGTTCCAGATACGCAGTATTTT.

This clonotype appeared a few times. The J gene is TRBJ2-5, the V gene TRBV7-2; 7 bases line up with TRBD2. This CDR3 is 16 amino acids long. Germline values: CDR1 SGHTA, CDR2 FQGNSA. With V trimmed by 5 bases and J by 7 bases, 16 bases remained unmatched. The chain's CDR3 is CASSTQRDSNQGTQYF. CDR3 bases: TGTGCCAGCAGCACGCAGCGGGACTCTAACCAGGGGACCCAGTACTTC.

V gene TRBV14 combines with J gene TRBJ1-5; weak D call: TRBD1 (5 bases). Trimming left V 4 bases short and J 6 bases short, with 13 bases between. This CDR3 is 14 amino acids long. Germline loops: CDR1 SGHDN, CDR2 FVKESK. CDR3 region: CASSPGGAGQPQHF. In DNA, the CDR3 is TGTGCCAGCAGCCCAGGCGGGGCGGGTCAGCCCCAGCATTTT.

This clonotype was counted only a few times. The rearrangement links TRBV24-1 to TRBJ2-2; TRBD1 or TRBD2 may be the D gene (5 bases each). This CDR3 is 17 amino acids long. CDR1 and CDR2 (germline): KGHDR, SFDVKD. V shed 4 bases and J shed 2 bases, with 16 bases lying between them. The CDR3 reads CATSESPGRGNTGELFF. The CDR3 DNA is TGTGCCACCAGTGAGTCACCGGGACGGGGAAACACCGGGGAGCTGTTTTTT.

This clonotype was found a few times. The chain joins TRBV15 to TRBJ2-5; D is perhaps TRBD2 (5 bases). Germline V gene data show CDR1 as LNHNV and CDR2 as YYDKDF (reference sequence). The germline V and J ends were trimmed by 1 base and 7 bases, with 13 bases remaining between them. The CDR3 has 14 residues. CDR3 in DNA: TGTGCCACCAGCAGAGTTGCCGGAGGAGGGACCCAGTACTTC. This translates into CATSRVAGGGTQYF. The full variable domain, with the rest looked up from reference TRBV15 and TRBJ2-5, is DAMVIQNPRYQVTQFGKPVTLSCSQTLNHNVMYWYQQKSSQAPKLLFHYYDKDFNNEADTPDNFQSRRPNTSFCFLDIRSPGLGDTAMYLCATSRVAGGGTQYFGPGTRLLVL.

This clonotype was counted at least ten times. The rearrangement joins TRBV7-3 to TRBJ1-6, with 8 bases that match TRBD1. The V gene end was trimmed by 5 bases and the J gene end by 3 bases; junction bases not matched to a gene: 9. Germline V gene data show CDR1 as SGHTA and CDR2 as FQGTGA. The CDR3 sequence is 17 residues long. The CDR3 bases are TGTGCCAGCAGCAAGCGATATGGGACAGGCTATAATTCACCCCTCCACTTT. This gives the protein CASSKRYGTGYNSPLHF.

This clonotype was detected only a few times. The CDR3 DNA is TGCAGCGTCAAAGGGGTCCGGGGGGCGGGCGAGCAGTACTTC. Its protein product is CSVKGVRGAGEQYF. V gene TRBV29-1 combines with J gene TRBJ2-7; D possibly corresponds to TRBD2 (7 bases). The CDR3 is made up of 14 amino acids. Germline V gene data show CDR1 as SQVTM and CDR2 as ANQGSEA. Trimming left V 6 bases short and J 6 bases short, with 21 bases between.

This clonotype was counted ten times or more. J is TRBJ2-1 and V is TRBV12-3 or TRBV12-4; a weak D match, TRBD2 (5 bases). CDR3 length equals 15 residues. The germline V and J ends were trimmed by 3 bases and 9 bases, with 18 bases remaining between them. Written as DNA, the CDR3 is TGTGCCAGCAGTTTCGGTCTAGCCGGCTTGGGTGAGCAGTTCTTC. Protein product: CASSFGLAGLGEQFF.

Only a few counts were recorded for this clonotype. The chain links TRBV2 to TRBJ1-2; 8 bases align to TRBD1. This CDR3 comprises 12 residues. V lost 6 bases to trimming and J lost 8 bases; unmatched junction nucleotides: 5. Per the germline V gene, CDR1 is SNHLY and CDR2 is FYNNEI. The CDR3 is CASSLQGEGYTF. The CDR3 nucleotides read TGTGCCAGCAGCTTACAGGGGGAAGGCTACACCTTC.

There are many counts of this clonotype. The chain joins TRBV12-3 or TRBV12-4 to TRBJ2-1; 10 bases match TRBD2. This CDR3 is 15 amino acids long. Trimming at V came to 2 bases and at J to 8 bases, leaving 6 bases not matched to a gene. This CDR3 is CASSLTTSGDDEQFF. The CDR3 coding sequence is TGTGCCAGCAGTTTAACAACTAGCGGGGACGATGAGCAGTTCTTC.

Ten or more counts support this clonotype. The CDR3 is CADLSTGGAGTQYF. The CDR3 coding sequence is TGTGCCGACTTATCGACAGGGGGCGCGGGTACGCAGTATTTT. The chain is built from TRBV2 and TRBJ2-3; 10 bases agree with TRBD1. Germline CDR1 reads SNHLY; CDR2 reads FYNNEI. The CDR3 contains 14 residues. Trimming took 11 bases from V and 8 from J; bases not matched to a gene: 13.

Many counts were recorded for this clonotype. As DNA, the CDR3 is TGTGCCAGCAGTTACTCGGGTTTCCCAACCTCGAACACTGAAGCTTTCTTT. Translation gives CASSYSGFPTSNTEAFF. The V and J genes are TRBV6-5 and TRBJ1-1, with D hard to call. V lost 0 bases and J lost 1, with 15 bases in between. This CDR3 is built from 17 residues. Germline V gene lookup returns CDR1 MNHEY and CDR2 SVGAGI.